This entry lists 14 T cell receptor beta chains sequenced from one sample in a study of blood T cell repertoires in COVID-19. Generated by immunoSEQ multiplex PCR, the TCRdb table keeps only in-frame clones and is missing some. The sample contains some 61,000 clones, approximately 90% of which appear only once. The sequencing sample was made of peripheral blood. These receptors all stem from a man aged 55-75 years with acute or convalescent COVID-19.

The chain carries TRBV24-1 and TRBJ2-4; 10 bases match TRBD1. Germline CDR1 KGHDR, CDR2 SFDVKD. CDR3 length: 15 residues. Trimming cost V 3 bases and J 4 bases; bases outside gene matches: 2. CDR3 loop: CATSDGQGGKNIQYF. The CDR3 DNA follows: TGTGCCACCAGTGATGGACAGGGGGGGAAAAACATTCAGTACTTC.

The chain couples TRBV3-1 (or the pseudogene TRBV3-2) to TRBJ2-1; tentatively, D is TRBD1 (5 bases). This CDR3 region has 15 residues. Trimming removed 4 bases from V and 2 bases from J, with 12 bases in between. CDR1 and CDR2 from the germline V gene are LGHDT and YNNKEL (reference sequence). The CDR3 DNA reads as TGTGCCAGCAGCCCCAGGACACCGACCTACAATGAGCAGTTCTTC. Protein product: CASSPRTPTYNEQFF.

The rearrangement links TRBV19 to TRBJ1-2; 7 bases are shared with TRBD1. Germline V lookup: CDR1 LNHDA, CDR2 SQIVND (reference sequence). The V and J ends lost 8 bases and 5 bases, in that order; junction bases with no gene match: 8. CDR3 length equals 13 residues. The CDR3 loop reads CASSLDRLYGYTF. The CDR3 DNA reads TGTGCCAGTTCACTGGACAGGTTATATGGCTACACCTTC.

This chain links TRBV2 with TRBJ1-1, with D possibly being TRBD1 (5 bases). Germline CDR1 SNHLY, CDR2 FYNNEI. V dropped 8 bases and J dropped 4 bases, with 8 bases sitting between them. CDR3 length: 11 residues. CDR3 nucleotide sequence: TGTGCCAGCCGGGGGGGCACTGAAGCTTTCTTT. This encodes CASRGGTEAFF.

The chain joins TRBV30 to TRBJ2-7; 9 nucleotides align to TRBD1. The CDR3 has 16 residues. Germline lookup yields CDR1 GTSNPN and CDR2 SVGIG (reference sequence). V shed 0 bases, J shed 2 bases, and the junction held 8 bases outside the gene matches. In DNA form, the CDR3 reads TGTGCCTGGAGTGTAAAACTCGGGACAGGGCCCTACGAGCAGTACTTC. It yields the protein CAWSVKLGTGPYEQYF.

V is TRBV29-1 and J is TRBJ1-1; D is possibly TRBD1 (5 bases). V was pared by 6 bases and J by 4 bases, with 15 bases between. The CDR3 contains 13 residues. Germline V gives CDR1 SQVTM, CDR2 ANQGSEA. DNA for the CDR3: TGCAGCGTGATCAGGGCTTCCAGCACTGAAGCTTTCTTT. Protein sequence: CSVIRASSTEAFF.

The rearrangement uses TRBV2 and TRBJ2-2; a possible D gene is TRBD1 (6 bases). The CDR3 has 13 residues. The germline V and J ends were trimmed by 11 bases and 4 bases, with 14 bases remaining between them. Germline-derived CDR1 and CDR2 are SNHLY and FYNNEI. CDR3: CAGSGTSTGELFF. Here the CDR3 DNA reads TGTGCCGGCTCCGGGACAAGCACCGGGGAGCTGTTTTTT.

This chain connects TRBV11-2 to TRBJ2-2; D perhaps matches TRBD1 (5 bases). The CDR3 has 16 residues. The V and J ends lost 3 bases and 6 bases respectively, with 17 bases between them. Germline assignment: CDR1 SGHAT and CDR2 FQNNGV. CDR3 bases: TGTGCCAGCAGCTTTTTCGTACAGGACGACGCCGGGGAGCTGTTTTTT. This sequence encodes CASSFFVQDDAGELFF.

This chain joins TRBV7-8 and TRBJ1-5; D gene ambiguous. CDR1 and CDR2 from the germline V gene are SGHVS and FQNEAQ. The CDR3 is made up of 14 amino acids. V was trimmed by 0 bases and J by 4 bases, leaving 7 bases between them. CDR3 region: CASSLANINQPQHF. In DNA, the CDR3 is TGTGCCAGCAGCTTAGCTAACATAAATCAGCCCCAGCATTTT.

The genes are TRBV24-1 and TRBJ2-1; 11 bases fit TRBD2. Germline lookup yields CDR1 KGHDR and CDR2 SFDVKD. V lost 4 bases, J lost 3 bases, and 10 bases stayed unmatched. The CDR3 runs to 18 residues. CDR3 sequence (DNA): TGTGCCACCAGTGACCGTTATAGCGGGGGGGCTTACTACAATGAGCAGTTCTTC. Its translation: CATSDRYSGGAYYNEQFF.

The chain joins TRBV2 to TRBJ1-1; TRBD1 might be the D (5 bases). The CDR3 length is 15 residues. Deletions cut 6 bases from V and 10 bases from J, with 24 bases between. The germline V gene has CDR1 SNHLY and CDR2 FYNNEI. CDR3: CASRNAGVLNTGAFF. The DNA for the CDR3 is TGTGCCAGCAGGAACGCGGGGGTCCTTAACACGGGAGCTTTCTTT.

This clone was found once. This chain uses TRBV19 with TRBJ2-2, with TRBD2 matching 8 bases. The CDR3 extends over 17 amino acids. The ends lost 6 bases at V and 4 bases at J; junction bases unmatched: 13. Looked up from germline, CDR1 is LNHDA and CDR2 is SQIVND (reference sequence). The CDR3 bases are TGTGCCAGTAGGGTGACGGTTGGCCGGGGGGGCACCGGGGAGCTGTTTTTT. Encoded protein: CASRVTVGRGGTGELFF.

This chain uses TRBV6-5 with TRBJ1-1; D ambiguous. The V end lost 6 bases, the J end lost 0 bases, and 8 bases lay between the germline ends. Germline lookup yields CDR1 MNHEY and CDR2 SVGAGI. The length of the CDR3 is 13 residues. Here the CDR3 reads CASRRYMNTEAFF. CDR3 sequence (DNA): TGTGCCAGCAGGCGATATATGAACACTGAAGCTTTCTTT.

The chain carries TRBV5-1 and TRBJ1-2; possible D gene TRBD1, 6 bases. Trimming removed 4 bases from V and 4 bases from J, with 11 bases in between. Germline assignment: CDR1 SGHRS and CDR2 YFSETQ. The CDR3 totals 13 residues. The chain's CDR3 is CASSVDSSYGYTF. The CDR3 nucleotides read TGCGCCAGCAGCGTGGACAGTTCCTATGGCTACACCTTC.